Listed below are T cell receptor beta chains from one sample, sequenced in a study of graft-versus-host responses after intestinal transplantation. Using immunoSEQ multiplex PCR, the repertoire was profiled, and TCRdb retains in-frame clones only, with some absent. Here the sample spans 15,000 to 18,000 clones, 74% being singletons. This specimen consisted of ileum tissue, obtained 14 days after transplant. The origin of the receptors is a human patient who received an intestinal transplant, so some T cells may come from the graft donor. Each CDR3 is given with its conserved first and last residue. D genes are given only for firm matches. Size is omitted from some rows. Given values are once, few, many or a class for expanded clones.

d_gene | j_gene | abundance | v_gene | CDR3aa | CDR3nt
. | TRBJ1-2 | . | TRBV28 | CASSLSRRNYGYTF | TGTGCCAGCAGTCTGAGCAGACGTAACTATGGCTACACCTTC
. | TRBJ2-3 | . | TRBV5-4 | CASSSMDTQYF | TGTGCCAGCAGCTCGATGGATACGCAGTATTTT
. | TRBJ2-3 | . | TRBV29-1 | CSVEGNSFTDTQYF | TGCAGCGTTGAAGGAAATTCTTTCACAGATACGCAGTATTTT
. | TRBJ2-3 | . | TRBV15 | CATSREGSGSGTQYF | TGTGCCACCAGCAGAGAAGGAAGCGGGTCCGGTACGCAGTATTTT
TRBD1 | TRBJ1-2 | few | TRBV19 | CASSPRDRGGYTF | TGTGCCAGTAGTCCTCGGGACAGAGGAGGCTACACCTTC
TRBD1 | TRBJ1-2 | . | TRBV6-5 | CASIGTGRDYGYTF | TGTGCCAGCATTGGGACAGGGAGAGACTATGGCTACACCTTC
TRBD2 | TRBJ2-1 | . | TRBV11-2 | CASSLPGLAGESEQFF | TGTGCCAGCAGCCTCCCTGGGCTAGCGGGAGAGAGTGAGCAGTTCTTC
TRBD1 | TRBJ1-1 | . | TRBV10-3 | CAIRTGLNTEAFF | TGTGCCATACGGACAGGGTTGAACACTGAAGCTTTCTTT
TRBD2 | TRBJ2-2 | . | TRBV7-3 | CASSLAGANTGELFF | TGTGCCAGCAGCTTAGCGGGAGCGAACACCGGGGAGCTGTTTTTT
. | TRBJ2-5 | . | TRBV6-5 | CASSYSRKETQYF | TGTGCCAGCAGTTACAGTCGGAAAGAGACCCAGTACTTC
TRBD1 | TRBJ1-2 | once | TRBV5-1 | CASRSEGAYGYTF | TGCGCCAGCAGATCAGAGGGGGCCTATGGCTACACCTTC
. | TRBJ2-3 | . | TRBV5-5 | CASSFGGRDTDTQYF | TGTGCCAGCAGCTTCGGGGGGCGCGACACAGATACGCAGTATTTT
. | TRBJ2-2 | . | TRBV12-5 | CASATNIGNTGELFF | TGTGCTAGTGCCACAAACATAGGGAACACCGGGGAGCTGTTTTTT
. | TRBJ1-2 | . | TRBV29-1 | CSAEGLGYGYTF | TGCAGCGCCGAGGGACTGGGCTATGGCTACACCTTC
. | TRBJ2-7 | . | TRBV6-6 | CASSPRLVSYEQYF | TGTGCCAGCAGTCCGAGACTAGTATCCTACGAGCAGTACTTC
TRBD2 | TRBJ2-1 | medium-sized | TRBV10-3 | CAISESAGGPEGEQFF | TGTGCCATCAGTGAGTCTGCGGGAGGGCCAGAAGGTGAGCAGTTCTTC
TRBD1 | TRBJ2-5 | . | TRBV5-1 | CASSWTGLETQYF | TGCGCCAGCAGCTGGACAGGGTTGGAGACCCAGTACTTC
. | TRBJ1-5 | . | TRBV30 | CAWSVRARQPQHF | TGTGCCTGGAGTGTAAGGGCCCGACAGCCCCAGCATTTT
. | TRBJ1-1 | . | TRBV7-9 | CASSLATTEAFF | TGTGCCAGCAGCTTAGCAACCACTGAAGCTTTCTTT
. | TRBJ2-2 | . | TRBV4-1 | CASSQGQRMSGELFF | TGCGCCAGCAGCCAGGGGCAGCGGATGTCCGGGGAGCTGTTTTTT
TRBD1 | TRBJ2-7 | . | TRBV19 | CASSIGTGTSYEQYF | TGTGCCAGTAGTATAGGGACAGGTACCTCCTACGAGCAGTACTTC
TRBD2 | TRBJ2-3 | . | TRBV10-3 | CAISEGLDTDTQYF | TGTGCCATCAGTGAGGGACTAGACACAGATACGCAGTATTTT